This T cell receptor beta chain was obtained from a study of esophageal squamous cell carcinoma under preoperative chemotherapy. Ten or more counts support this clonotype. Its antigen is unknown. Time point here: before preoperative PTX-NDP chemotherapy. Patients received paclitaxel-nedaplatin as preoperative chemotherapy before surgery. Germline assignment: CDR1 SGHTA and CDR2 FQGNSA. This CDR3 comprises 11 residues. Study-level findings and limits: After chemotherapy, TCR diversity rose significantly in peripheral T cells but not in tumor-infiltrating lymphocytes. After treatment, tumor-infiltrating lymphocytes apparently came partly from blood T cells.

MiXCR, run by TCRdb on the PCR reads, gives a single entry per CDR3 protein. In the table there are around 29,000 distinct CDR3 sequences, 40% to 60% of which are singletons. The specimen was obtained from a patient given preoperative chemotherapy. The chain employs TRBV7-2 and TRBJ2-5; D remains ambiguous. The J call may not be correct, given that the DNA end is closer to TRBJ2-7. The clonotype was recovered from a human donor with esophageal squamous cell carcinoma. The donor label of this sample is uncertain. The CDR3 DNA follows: TGTGCCAGCAGCTTATTGAACGAGCAGTACTTC. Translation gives CASSLLNEQYF.